This entry is about one T cell receptor beta chain. The repertoire was sequenced with immunoSEQ multiplex PCR; TCRdb's copy has only in-frame clones and lacks some. This sample has around 32,000 clones, with 80% to 95% found just once. This sample stems from a study of blood T cell repertoires in COVID-19. Study context: Acute-phase and convalescent COVID-19 samples originated in the United States, Italy and Spain.

This TCR came from a man aged 65 to 85 with active or convalescent COVID-19. The sample was peripheral blood.

The CDR3: CASSLNPGQASYGYTF. CDR3 DNA: TGTGCCAGCAGCTTGAATCCGGGACAGGCTTCTTATGGCTACACCTTC. The chain combines TRBV11-2 with TRBJ1-2; 8 bases are shared with TRBD1. The V segment lost 3 bases and the J segment 5 bases; nucleotides outside the gene matches: 11. This CDR3 has 16 residues. The germline V gene encodes CDR1 SGHAT and CDR2 FQNNGV.